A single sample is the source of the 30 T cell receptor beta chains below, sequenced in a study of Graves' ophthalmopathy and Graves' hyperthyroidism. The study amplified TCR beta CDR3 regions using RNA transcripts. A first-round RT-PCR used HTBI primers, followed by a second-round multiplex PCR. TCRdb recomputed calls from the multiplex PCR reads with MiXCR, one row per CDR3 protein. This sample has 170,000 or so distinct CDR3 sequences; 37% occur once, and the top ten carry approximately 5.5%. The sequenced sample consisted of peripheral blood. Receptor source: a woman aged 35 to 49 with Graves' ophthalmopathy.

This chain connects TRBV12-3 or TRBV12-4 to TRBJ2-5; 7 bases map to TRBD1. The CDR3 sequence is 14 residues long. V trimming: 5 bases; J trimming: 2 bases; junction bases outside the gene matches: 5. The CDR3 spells CASSRDRTQETQYF. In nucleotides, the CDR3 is TGTGCCAGCAGTCGGGACAGAACGCAAGAGACCCAGTACTTC.

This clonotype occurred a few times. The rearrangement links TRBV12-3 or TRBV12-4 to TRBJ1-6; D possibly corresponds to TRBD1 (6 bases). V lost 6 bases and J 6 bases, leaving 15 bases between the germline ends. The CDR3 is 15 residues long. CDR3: CASSATGSGNSPLHF. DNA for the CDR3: TGTGCCAGCAGCGCCACAGGGAGTGGTAATTCACCCCTCCACTTT.

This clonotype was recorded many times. In nucleotides, the CDR3 is TGTGCCAGCAGTTTAGAGAGGTACTTCAATCAGCCCCAGCATTTT. Protein: CASSLERYFNQPQHF. The gene calls are TRBV12-3 or TRBV12-4 and TRBJ1-5; D gene ambiguous. Trimming took off 1 base at V and 3 bases at J, with 10 bases between the two ends. The CDR3 has 15 amino acids.

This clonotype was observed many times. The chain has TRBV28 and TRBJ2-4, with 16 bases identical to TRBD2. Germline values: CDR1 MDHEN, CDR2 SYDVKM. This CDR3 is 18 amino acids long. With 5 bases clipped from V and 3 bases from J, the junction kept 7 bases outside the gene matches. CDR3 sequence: CASSLGLAGGQGKNIQYF. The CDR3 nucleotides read TGTGCCAGCAGTCTGGGACTAGCGGGGGGGCAGGGCAAAAACATTCAGTACTTC.

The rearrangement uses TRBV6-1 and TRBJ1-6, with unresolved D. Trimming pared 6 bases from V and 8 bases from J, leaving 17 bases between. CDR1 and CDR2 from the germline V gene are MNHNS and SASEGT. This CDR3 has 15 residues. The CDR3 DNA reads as TGTGCCAGCAGGCCCGCAGCCGCCCGGGATTCACCCCTCCACTTT. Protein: CASRPAAARDSPLHF.

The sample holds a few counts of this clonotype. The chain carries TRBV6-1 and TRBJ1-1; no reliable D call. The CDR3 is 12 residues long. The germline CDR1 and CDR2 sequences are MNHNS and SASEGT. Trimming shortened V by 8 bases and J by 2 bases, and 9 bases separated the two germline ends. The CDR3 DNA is TGTGCCAGCTGGAGAATAAACACTGAAGCTTTCTTT. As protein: CASWRINTEAFF.

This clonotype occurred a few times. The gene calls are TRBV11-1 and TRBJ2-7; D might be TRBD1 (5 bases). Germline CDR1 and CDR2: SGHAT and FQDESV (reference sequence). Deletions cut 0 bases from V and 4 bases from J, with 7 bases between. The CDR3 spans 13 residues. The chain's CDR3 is CASSLADKYEQYF. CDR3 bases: TGTGCCAGCAGCTTAGCGGACAAGTACGAGCAGTACTTC.

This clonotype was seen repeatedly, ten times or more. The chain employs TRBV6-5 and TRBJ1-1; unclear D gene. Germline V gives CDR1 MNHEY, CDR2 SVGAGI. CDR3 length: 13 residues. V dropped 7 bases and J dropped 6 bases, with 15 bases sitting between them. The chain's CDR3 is CASTEFGFAEAFF. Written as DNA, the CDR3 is TGTGCCAGCACCGAATTTGGGTTTGCTGAAGCTTTCTTT.

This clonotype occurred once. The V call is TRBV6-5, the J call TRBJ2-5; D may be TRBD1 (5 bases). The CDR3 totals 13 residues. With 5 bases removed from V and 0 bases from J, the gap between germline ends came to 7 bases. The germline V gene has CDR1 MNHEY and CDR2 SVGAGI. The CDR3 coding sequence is TGTGCCAGCAGTCACAGGTACCAAGAGACCCAGTACTTC. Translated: CASSHRYQETQYF.

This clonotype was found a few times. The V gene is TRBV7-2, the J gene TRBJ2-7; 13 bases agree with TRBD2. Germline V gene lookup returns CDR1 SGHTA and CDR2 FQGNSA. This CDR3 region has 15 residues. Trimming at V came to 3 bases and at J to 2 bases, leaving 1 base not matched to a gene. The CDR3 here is CASSLGTSGTYEQYF. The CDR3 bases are TGTGCCAGCAGCTTGGGGACTAGCGGGACCTACGAGCAGTACTTC.

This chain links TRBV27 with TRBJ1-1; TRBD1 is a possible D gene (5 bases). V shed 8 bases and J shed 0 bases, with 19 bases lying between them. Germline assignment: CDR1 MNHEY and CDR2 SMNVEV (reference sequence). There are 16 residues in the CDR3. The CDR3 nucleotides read TGTGCCAGCGGTAACCCCTCTACGACAGTGAACACTGAAGCTTTCTTT. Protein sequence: CASGNPSTTVNTEAFF.

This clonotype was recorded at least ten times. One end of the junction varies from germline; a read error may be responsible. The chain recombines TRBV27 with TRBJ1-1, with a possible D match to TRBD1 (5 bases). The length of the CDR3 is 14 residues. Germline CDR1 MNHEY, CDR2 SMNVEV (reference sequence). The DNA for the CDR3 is TGTGCCAGCAGTTTCGTGGGGCAGAACACTGGAGCTTTCTTT. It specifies CASSFVGQNTGAFF.

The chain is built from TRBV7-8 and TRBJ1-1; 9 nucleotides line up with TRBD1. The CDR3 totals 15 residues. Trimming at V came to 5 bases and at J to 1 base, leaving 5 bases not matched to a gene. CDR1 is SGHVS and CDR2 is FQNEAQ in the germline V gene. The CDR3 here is CASSLQGQGNTEAFF. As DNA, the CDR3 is TGTGCCAGCAGCCTACAGGGACAGGGGAACACTGAAGCTTTCTTT.

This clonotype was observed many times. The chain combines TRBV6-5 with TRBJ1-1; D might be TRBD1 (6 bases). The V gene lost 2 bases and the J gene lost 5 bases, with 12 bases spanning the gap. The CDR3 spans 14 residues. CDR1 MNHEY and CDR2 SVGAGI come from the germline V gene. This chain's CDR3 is CASSYEWGRTEAFF. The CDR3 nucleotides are TGTGCCAGCAGTTACGAATGGGGGCGGACTGAAGCTTTCTTT.

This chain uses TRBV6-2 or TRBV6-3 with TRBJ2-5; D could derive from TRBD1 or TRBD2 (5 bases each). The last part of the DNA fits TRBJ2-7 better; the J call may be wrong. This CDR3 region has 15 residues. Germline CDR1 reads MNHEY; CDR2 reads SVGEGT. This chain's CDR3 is CASSRTEGSSYEQYF. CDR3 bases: TGTGCCAGCAGCCGCACTGAGGGGTCCTCCTACGAGCAGTACTTC.

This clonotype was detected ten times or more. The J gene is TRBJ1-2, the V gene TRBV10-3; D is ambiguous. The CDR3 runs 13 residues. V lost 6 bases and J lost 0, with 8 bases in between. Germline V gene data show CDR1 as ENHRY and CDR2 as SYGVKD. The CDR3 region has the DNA TGTGCCATCAGCGGCAATTCTAACTATGGCTACACCTTC. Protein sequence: CAISGNSNYGYTF.

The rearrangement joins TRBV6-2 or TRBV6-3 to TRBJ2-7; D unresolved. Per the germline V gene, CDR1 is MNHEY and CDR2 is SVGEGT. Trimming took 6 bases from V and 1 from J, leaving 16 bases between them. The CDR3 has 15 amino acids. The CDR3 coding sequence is TGTGCCAGCAGCGGGTTAGGTCTCGGATCCTACGAGCAGTACTTC. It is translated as CASSGLGLGSYEQYF.

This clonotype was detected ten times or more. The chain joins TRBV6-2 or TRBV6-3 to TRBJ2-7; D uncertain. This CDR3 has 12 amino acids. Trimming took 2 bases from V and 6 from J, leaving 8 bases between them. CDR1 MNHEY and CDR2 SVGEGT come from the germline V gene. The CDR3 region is CASSYPAPEQYF. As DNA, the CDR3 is TGTGCCAGCAGTTACCCCGCACCCGAGCAGTACTTC.

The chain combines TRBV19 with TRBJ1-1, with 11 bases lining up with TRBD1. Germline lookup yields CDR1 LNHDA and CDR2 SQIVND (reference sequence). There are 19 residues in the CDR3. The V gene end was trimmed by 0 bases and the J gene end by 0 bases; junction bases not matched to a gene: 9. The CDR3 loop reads CASSIDRLGTGGLNTEAFF. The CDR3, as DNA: TGTGCCAGTAGTATAGATCGCCTTGGGACAGGGGGACTGAACACTGAAGCTTTCTTT.

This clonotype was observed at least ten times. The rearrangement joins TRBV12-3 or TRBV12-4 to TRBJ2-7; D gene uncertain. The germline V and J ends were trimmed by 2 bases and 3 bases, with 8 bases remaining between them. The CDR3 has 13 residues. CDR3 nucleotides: TGTGCCAGCAGTTTATCCGGGCACTACGAGCAGTACTTC. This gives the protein CASSLSGHYEQYF.

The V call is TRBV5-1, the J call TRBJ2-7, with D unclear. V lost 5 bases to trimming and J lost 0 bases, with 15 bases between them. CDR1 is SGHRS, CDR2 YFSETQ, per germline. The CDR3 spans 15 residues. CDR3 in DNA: TGCGCCAGCAGAACAAGAACAGCAGACTCCTACGAGCAGTACTTC. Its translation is CASRTRTADSYEQYF.

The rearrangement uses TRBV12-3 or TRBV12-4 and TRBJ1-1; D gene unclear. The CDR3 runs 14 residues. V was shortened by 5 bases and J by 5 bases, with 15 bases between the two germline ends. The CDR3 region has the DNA TGTGCCAGCAGTATGGCACCCTCGGGTACTGAAGCTTTCTTT. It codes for CASSMAPSGTEAFF.

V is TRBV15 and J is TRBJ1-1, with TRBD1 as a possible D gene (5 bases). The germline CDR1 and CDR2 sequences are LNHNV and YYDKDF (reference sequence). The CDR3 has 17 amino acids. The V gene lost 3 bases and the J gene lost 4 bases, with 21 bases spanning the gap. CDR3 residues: CATSSNNMGLLGTEAFF. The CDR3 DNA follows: TGTGCCACCAGCAGCAATAATATGGGACTCCTTGGCACTGAAGCTTTCTTT.

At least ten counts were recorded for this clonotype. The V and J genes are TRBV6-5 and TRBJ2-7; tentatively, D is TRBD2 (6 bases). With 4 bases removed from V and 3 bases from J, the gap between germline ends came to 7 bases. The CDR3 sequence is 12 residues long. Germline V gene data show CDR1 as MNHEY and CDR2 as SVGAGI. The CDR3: CASSSRGYEQYF. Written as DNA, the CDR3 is TGTGCCAGCAGTTCGCGGGGCTACGAGCAGTACTTC.

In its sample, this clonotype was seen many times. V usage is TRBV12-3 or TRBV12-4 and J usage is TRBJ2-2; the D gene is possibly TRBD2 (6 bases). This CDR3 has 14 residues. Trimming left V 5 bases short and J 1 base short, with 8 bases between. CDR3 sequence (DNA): TGTGCCAGCAGTCGACTAGGGAACACCGGGGAGCTGTTTTTT. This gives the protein CASSRLGNTGELFF.

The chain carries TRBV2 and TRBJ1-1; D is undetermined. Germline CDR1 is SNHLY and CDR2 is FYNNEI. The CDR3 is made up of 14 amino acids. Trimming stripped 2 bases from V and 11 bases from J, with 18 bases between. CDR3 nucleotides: TGTGCCAGCAGTGAAAATACGGTGGCTGAAAAGGCTTTCTTT. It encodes CASSENTVAEKAFF. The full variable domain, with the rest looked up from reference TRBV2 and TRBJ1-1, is EPEVTQTPSHQVTQMGQEVILRCVPISNHLYFYWYRQILGQKVEFLVSFYNNEISEKSEIFDDQFSVERPDGSNFTLKIRSTKLEDSAMYFCASSENTVAEKAFFGQGTRLTVV.

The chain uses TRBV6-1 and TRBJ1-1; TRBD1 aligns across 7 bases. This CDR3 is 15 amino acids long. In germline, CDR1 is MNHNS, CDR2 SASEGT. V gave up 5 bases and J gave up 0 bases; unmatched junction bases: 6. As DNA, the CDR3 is TGTGCCAGCAGTCTCCAGGGGGGCTTGAACACTGAAGCTTTCTTT. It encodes CASSLQGGLNTEAFF.

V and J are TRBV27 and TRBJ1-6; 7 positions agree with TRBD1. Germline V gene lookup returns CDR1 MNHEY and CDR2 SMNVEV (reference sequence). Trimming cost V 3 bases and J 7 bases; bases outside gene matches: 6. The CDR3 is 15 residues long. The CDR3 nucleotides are TGTGCCAGCAGTTTGAACAGGGGTGTGAATTCACCCCTCCACTTT. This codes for CASSLNRGVNSPLHF.

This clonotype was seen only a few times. The CDR3, as DNA: TGTGCCACCAGTTCGGGACAGGCTGAAGCTTTCTTT. Translating it yields CATSSGQAEAFF. The chain has TRBV24-1 and TRBJ1-1; 8 bases fit TRBD1. CDR3 length: 12 residues. V trimming: 6 bases; J trimming: 6 bases; junction bases outside the gene matches: 2. Germline V gene sequence: CDR1 KGHDR, CDR2 SFDVKD.

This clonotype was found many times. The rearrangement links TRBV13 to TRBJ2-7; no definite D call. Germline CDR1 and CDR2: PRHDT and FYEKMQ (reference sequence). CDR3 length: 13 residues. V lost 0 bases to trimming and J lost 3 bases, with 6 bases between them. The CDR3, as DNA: TGTGCCAGCAGCTTAGGTTGGGGCTACGAGCAGTACTTC. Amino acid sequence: CASSLGWGYEQYF.